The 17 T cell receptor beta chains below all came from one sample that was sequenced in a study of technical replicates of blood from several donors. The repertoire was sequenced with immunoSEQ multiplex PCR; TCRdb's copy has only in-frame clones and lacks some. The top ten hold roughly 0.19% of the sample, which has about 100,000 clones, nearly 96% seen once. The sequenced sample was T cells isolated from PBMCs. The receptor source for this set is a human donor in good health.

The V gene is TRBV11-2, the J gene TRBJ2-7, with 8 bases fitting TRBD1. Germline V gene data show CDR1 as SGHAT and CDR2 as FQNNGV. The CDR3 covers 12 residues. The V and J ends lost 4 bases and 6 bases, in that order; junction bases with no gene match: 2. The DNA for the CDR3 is TGTGCCAGCAGCTCGGACAGGGTCGAGCAGTACTTC. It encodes CASSSDRVEQYF.

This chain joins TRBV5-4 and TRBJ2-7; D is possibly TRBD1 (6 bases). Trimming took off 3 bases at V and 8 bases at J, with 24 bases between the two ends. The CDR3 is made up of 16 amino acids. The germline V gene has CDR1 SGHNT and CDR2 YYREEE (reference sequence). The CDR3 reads CASSSQSSRQASKQYF. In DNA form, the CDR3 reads TGTGCCAGCAGCTCCCAGAGTTCGAGACAGGCCTCCAAGCAGTACTTC.

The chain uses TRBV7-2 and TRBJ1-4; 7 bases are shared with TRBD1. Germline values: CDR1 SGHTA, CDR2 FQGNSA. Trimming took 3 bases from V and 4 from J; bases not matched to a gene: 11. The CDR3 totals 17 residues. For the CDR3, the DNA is TGTGCCAGCAGCTTCACAGGGGACCGCTTATATAATGAAAAACTGTTTTTT. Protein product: CASSFTGDRLYNEKLFF.

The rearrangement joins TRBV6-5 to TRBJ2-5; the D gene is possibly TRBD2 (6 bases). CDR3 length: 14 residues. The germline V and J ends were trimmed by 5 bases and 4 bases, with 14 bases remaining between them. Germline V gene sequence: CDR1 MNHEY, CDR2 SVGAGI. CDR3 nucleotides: TGTGCCAGCAGTCGAGCCGGGGGTCGAGAGACCCAGTACTTC. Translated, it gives CASSRAGGRETQYF.

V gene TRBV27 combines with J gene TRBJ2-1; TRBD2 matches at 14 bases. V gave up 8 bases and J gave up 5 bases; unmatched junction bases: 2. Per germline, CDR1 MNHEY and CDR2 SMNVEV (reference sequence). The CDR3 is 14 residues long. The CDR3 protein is CASRTSGRNNEQFF. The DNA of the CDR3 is TGTGCCAGCCGGACTAGCGGGAGGAACAATGAGCAGTTCTTC.

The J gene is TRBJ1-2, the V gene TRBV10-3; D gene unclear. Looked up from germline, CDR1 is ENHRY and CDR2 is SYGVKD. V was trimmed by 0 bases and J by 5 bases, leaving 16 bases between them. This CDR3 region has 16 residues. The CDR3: CAISESGGSLKYGYTF. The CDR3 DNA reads TGTGCCATCAGTGAGTCCGGAGGAAGCCTGAAGTATGGCTACACCTTC.

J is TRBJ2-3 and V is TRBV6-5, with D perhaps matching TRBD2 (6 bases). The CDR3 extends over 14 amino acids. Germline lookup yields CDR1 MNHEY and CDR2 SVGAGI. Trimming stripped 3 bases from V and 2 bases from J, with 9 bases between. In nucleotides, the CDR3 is TGTGCCAGCAGTTATCGGACTACCACAGATACGCAGTATTTT. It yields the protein CASSYRTTTDTQYF.

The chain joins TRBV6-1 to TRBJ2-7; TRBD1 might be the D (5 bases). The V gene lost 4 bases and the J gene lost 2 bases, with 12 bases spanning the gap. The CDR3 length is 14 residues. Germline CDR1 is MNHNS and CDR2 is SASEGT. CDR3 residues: CASSGRQSPYEQYF. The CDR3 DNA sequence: TGTGCCAGCAGTGGTCGACAGTCACCCTACGAGCAGTACTTC.

In DNA, the CDR3 is TGTGCCTGGGGACGTTGGCGGGGGTCGCCTATAAATGAGCAGTTCTTC. This translates into CAWGRWRGSPINEQFF. The chain recombines TRBV30 with TRBJ2-1; TRBD2 matches 7 bases. V dropped 5 bases and J dropped 7; count of bases not matched to a gene: 17. This CDR3 has 16 amino acids. Germline V lookup: CDR1 GTSNPN, CDR2 SVGIG (reference sequence).

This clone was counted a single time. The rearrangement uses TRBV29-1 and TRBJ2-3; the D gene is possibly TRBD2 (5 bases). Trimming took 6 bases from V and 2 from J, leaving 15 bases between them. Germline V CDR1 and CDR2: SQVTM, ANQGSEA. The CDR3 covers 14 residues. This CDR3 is CSVVTRRSTDTQYF. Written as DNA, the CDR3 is TGCAGCGTAGTTACTAGAAGATCCACAGATACGCAGTATTTT.

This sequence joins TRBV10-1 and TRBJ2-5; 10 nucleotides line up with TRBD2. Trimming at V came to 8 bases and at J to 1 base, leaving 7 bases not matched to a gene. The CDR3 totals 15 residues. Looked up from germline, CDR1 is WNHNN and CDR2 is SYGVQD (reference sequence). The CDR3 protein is CASQRTSGPQETQYF. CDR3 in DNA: TGCGCCAGCCAGAGGACTAGCGGACCCCAAGAGACCCAGTACTTC.

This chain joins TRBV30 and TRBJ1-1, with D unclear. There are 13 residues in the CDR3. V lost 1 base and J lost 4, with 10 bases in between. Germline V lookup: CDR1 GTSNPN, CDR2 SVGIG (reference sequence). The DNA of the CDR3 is TGTGCCTGGAGTGGAGTCCTAAGCACTGAAGCTTTCTTT. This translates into CAWSGVLSTEAFF. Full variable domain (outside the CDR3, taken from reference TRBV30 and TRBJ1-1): SQTIHQWPATLVQPVGSPLSLECTVEGTSNPNLYWYRQAAGRGLQLLFYSVGIGQISSEVPQNLSASRPQDRQFILSSKKLLLSDSGFYLCAWSGVLSTEAFFGQGTRLTVV.

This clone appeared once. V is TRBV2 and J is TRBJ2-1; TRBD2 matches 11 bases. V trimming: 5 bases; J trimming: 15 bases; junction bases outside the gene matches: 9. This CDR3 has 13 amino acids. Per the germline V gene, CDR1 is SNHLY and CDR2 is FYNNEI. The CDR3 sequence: CASSNSGGAGSFF. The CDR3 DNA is TGTGCCAGCAGTAATAGCGGGGGGGCCGGGTCGTTCTTC.

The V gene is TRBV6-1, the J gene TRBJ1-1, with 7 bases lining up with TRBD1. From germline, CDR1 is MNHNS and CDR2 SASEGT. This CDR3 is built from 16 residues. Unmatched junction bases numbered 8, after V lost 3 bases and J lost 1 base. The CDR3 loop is CASSDPLGQRNTEAFF. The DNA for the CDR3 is TGTGCCAGCAGTGATCCCCTGGGACAGAGGAACACTGAAGCTTTCTTT.

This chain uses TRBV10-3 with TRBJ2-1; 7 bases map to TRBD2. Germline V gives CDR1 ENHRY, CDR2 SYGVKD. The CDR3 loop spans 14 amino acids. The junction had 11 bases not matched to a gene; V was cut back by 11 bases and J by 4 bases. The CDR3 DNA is TGTGCCGCCCTAGGCGGGAGCGAGTACAATGAGCAGTTCTTC. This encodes CAALGGSEYNEQFF.

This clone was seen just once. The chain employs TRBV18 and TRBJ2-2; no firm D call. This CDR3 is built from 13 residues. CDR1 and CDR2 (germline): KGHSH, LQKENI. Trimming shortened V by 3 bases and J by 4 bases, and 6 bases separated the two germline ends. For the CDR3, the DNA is TGTGCCAGCTCACCGTTGAGCACCGGGGAGCTGTTTTTT. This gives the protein CASSPLSTGELFF.

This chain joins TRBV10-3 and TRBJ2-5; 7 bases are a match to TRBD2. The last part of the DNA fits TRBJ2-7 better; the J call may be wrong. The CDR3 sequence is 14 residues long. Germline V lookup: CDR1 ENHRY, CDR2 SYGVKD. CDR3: CAISEAGRTYEQYF. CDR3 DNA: TGTGCCATCAGTGAAGCGGGACGTACATACGAGCAGTACTTC.